Below are 18 T cell receptor beta chains sequenced from a single sample in a study of T cell changes during pregnancy in multiple sclerosis. TCRdb keeps only in-frame clones here, not all; method: immunoSEQ multiplex PCR. The table has some 85,000 clones, around 94% seen once. The sample was peripheral blood, taken in the third trimester of pregnancy. These receptor sequences come from a female donor with multiple sclerosis, enrolled in a pregnancy study.

J is TRBJ1-2 and V is TRBV5-6, with D uncertain. Trimming left V 0 bases short and J 5 bases short, with 17 bases between. Germline V gene data show CDR1 as SGHDT and CDR2 as YYEEEE. The CDR3 has 16 amino acids. In DNA, the CDR3 is TGTGCCAGCAGCTTGGCCGACGGAGGACTTCTATATGGCTACACCTTC. As protein: CASSLADGGLLYGYTF. Drawing the rest from reference TRBV5-6 and TRBJ1-2, the complete variable domain is DAGVTQSPTHLIKTRGQQVTLRCSPKSGHDTVSWYQQALGQGPQFIFQYYEEEERQRGNFPDRFSGHQFPNYSSELNVNALLLGDSALYLCASSLADGGLLYGYTFGSGTRLTVV.

This clone has just one count. V is TRBV5-4 and J is TRBJ2-2; tentatively, D is TRBD2 (6 bases). Germline V lookup: CDR1 SGHNT, CDR2 YYREEE (reference sequence). V lost 2 bases and J 1 base, leaving 6 bases between the germline ends. The CDR3 spans 14 residues. The CDR3 nucleotides read TGTGCCAGCAGCTTCGGGGGGAACACCGGGGAGCTGTTTTTT. Protein product: CASSFGGNTGELFF. Supplemented by reference TRBV5-4 and TRBJ2-2, the full variable domain reads ETGVTQSPTHLIKTRGQQVTLRCSSQSGHNTVSWYQQALGQGPQFIFQYYREEENGRGNFPPRFSGLQFPNYSSELNVNALELDDSALYLCASSFGGNTGELFFGEGSRLTVL.

The gene calls are TRBV2 and TRBJ2-7, with D unclear. The CDR3 contains 10 residues. V lost 6 bases to trimming and J lost 5 bases, with 5 bases between them. Germline values: CDR1 SNHLY, CDR2 FYNNEI. CDR3: CASRSHEQYF. The CDR3 region has the DNA TGTGCCAGCAGGAGCCACGAGCAGTACTTC.

This chain links TRBV25-1 with TRBJ2-5, with 7 bases matching TRBD1. After removal of 7 bases from V and 1 base from J, the junction contained 3 bases not matched to a gene. The CDR3 sequence is 13 residues long. CDR1 and CDR2 from the germline V gene are MGHDK and SYGVNS. CDR3 region: CASKKGAQETQYF. CDR3 DNA: TGTGCCAGCAAGAAGGGGGCCCAAGAGACCCAGTACTTC.

The CDR3 nucleotides are TGTGCCAGCAGCCGGTTAGGAGACAATGAGCAGTTCTTC. Its translation is CASSRLGDNEQFF. The chain links TRBV6-6 to TRBJ2-1; D is uncertain. The CDR3 loop spans 13 amino acids. CDR1 and CDR2 from the germline V gene are MNHNY and SVGAGI (reference sequence). With 6 bases removed from V and 5 bases from J, the gap between germline ends came to 11 bases.

This chain uses TRBV4-2 with TRBJ2-1; 13 positions agree with TRBD2. CDR1 and CDR2 from the germline V gene are LGHNA and YNFKEQ. V gave up 3 bases and J gave up 8 bases; unmatched junction bases: 7. This CDR3 spans 16 amino acids. The DNA of the CDR3 is TGTGCCAGCAGCCAGTTAGGGACTAGCGGGACACATGAGCAGTTCTTC. Translating it yields CASSQLGTSGTHEQFF.

The chain has TRBV2 and TRBJ1-2; TRBD1 aligns across 9 bases. The CDR3 is 16 amino acids. After removal of 5 bases from V and 2 bases from J, the junction contained 9 bases not matched to a gene. Germline CDR1 and CDR2: SNHLY and FYNNEI. The CDR3 region has the DNA TGTGCCAGCAGTACGCAAGGGACAGGGAACAACTATGGCTACACCTTC. This encodes CASSTQGTGNNYGYTF. Full variable domain (rest looked up from reference TRBV2 and TRBJ1-2): EPEVTQTPSHQVTQMGQEVILRCVPISNHLYFYWYRQILGQKVEFLVSFYNNEISEKSEIFDDQFSVERPDGSNFTLKIRSTKLEDSAMYFCASSTQGTGNNYGYTFGSGTRLTVV.

J is TRBJ1-5 and V is TRBV27; D remains ambiguous. This CDR3 comprises 12 residues. CDR1 is MNHEY, CDR2 SMNVEV, per germline (reference sequence). V was trimmed by 3 bases and J by 2 bases, leaving 2 bases between them. Written as DNA, the CDR3 is TGTGCCAGCAGTTTCGGCAATCAGCCCCAGCATTTT. This gives the protein CASSFGNQPQHF.

This chain joins TRBV27 and TRBJ2-2; unclear D gene. From germline, CDR1 is MNHEY and CDR2 SMNVEV (reference sequence). V was clipped by 6 bases and J by 8 bases, with 7 bases between them. This CDR3 has 11 residues. The CDR3 nucleotides are TGTGCCAGCAGAGATACAGGGGAGCTGTTTTTT. Its protein is CASRDTGELFF.

The chain employs TRBV4-1 and TRBJ2-7; 7 bases align to TRBD1. This CDR3 region has 17 residues. Unmatched junction bases numbered 15, after V lost 0 bases and J lost 7 bases. Germline lookup yields CDR1 MGHRA and CDR2 YSYEKL. The CDR3 reads CASSQDMAGTALREQYF. The CDR3 DNA follows: TGCGCCAGCAGCCAAGATATGGCCGGGACAGCGCTAAGGGAGCAGTACTTC.

V usage is TRBV4-2 and J usage is TRBJ1-1; 9 bases are shared with TRBD1. The CDR3 runs to 15 residues. V was pared by 3 bases and J by 1 base, with 3 bases of the junction left unmatched. Germline CDR1 LGHNA, CDR2 YNFKEQ. The CDR3 sequence is CASSQGDRENTEAFF. The DNA for the CDR3 is TGTGCCAGCAGCCAGGGGGACAGGGAGAACACTGAAGCTTTCTTT.

The rearrangement uses TRBV18 and TRBJ2-1; D possibly corresponds to TRBD1 (5 bases). CDR1 is KGHSH and CDR2 is LQKENI in the germline V gene. V was pared by 3 bases and J by 5 bases, with 23 bases between. The CDR3 consists of 18 residues. The CDR3 spells CASSPYFEGARPNNEQFF. The DNA for the CDR3 is TGTGCCAGCTCACCTTATTTTGAAGGGGCTCGCCCAAACAATGAGCAGTTCTTC.

V gene TRBV2 combines with J gene TRBJ2-7, with D unclear. The CDR3 consists of 12 residues. The germline V and J ends were trimmed by 5 bases and 3 bases, with 8 bases remaining between them. The V gene's germline CDR1 is SNHLY and CDR2 FYNNEI. CDR3 sequence (DNA): TGTGCCAGCAGTCCGACTTTCTACGAGCAGTACTTC. Translated: CASSPTFYEQYF.

V gene TRBV20-1 combines with J gene TRBJ2-7; a possible D gene is TRBD2 (6 bases). The length of the CDR3 is 10 residues. CDR1 is DFQATT, CDR2 SNEGSKA, per germline (reference sequence). V lost 8 bases and J lost 6, with 11 bases in between. The DNA for the CDR3 is TGCAGTACGTGGGGAGGCGAGCAGTACTTC. Protein: CSTWGGEQYF.

This chain's CDR3 is CASSLAPSTDTQYF. The CDR3 DNA sequence: TGCGCCAGCAGCTTGGCCCCGTCCACAGATACGCAGTATTTT. The rearrangement links TRBV5-1 to TRBJ2-3; no firm D call. Germline V gives CDR1 SGHRS, CDR2 YFSETQ. V lost 0 bases to trimming and J lost 2 bases, with 7 bases between them. The CDR3 extends over 14 amino acids.

The rearrangement links TRBV28 to TRBJ2-1; a possible D gene is TRBD1 (5 bases). CDR3 size: 15 residues. CDR1 is MDHEN, CDR2 SYDVKM, per germline. V was pared by 7 bases and J by 0 bases, with 13 bases between. The DNA for the CDR3 is TGTGCCAGCACATACACAGGTTCCTCCTACAATGAGCAGTTCTTC. Translated, it gives CASTYTGSSYNEQFF.

V and J are TRBV5-4 and TRBJ2-7; TRBD1 is a possible D gene (6 bases). The CDR3 sequence is 15 residues long. Germline CDR1 is SGHNT and CDR2 is YYREEE (reference sequence). V was shortened by 2 bases and J by 5 bases, with 17 bases between the two germline ends. The CDR3 DNA sequence: TGTGCCAGCAGCTTTCCCACAGGGATGGGCCACGAGCAGTACTTC. Translated, it gives CASSFPTGMGHEQYF.

This chain links TRBV7-3 with TRBJ2-1; 8 bases align to TRBD1. The germline V gene has CDR1 SGHTA and CDR2 FQGTGA. J gave up 4 bases and V 5 bases, and 7 bases lay outside the gene matches. The CDR3 length is 15 residues. CDR3 sequence: CASSHTGGGYNEQFF. As DNA, the CDR3 is TGTGCCAGCAGCCATACAGGGGGAGGTTACAATGAGCAGTTCTTC.